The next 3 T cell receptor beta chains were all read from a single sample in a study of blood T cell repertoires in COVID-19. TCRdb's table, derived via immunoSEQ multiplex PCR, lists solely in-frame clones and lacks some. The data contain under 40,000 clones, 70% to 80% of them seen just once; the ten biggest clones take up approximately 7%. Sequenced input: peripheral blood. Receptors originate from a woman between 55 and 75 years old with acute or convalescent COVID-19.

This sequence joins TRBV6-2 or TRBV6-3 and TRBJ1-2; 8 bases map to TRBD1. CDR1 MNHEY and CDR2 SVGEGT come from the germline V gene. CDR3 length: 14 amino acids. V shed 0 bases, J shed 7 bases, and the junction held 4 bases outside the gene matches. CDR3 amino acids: CASSYSATGVGYTF. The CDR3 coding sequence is TGTGCCAGCAGTTACTCGGCGACAGGGGTTGGCTACACCTTC.

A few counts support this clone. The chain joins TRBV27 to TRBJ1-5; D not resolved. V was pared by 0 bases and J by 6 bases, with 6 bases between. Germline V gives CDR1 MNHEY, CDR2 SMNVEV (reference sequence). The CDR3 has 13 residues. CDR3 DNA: TGTGCCAGCAGTTTATCTGCGAGTCAGCCCCAGCATTTT. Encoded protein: CASSLSASQPQHF.

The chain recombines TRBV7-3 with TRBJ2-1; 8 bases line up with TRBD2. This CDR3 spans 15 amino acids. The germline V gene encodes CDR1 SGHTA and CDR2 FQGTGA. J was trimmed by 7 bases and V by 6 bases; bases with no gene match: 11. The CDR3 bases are TGTGCCAGCAGTTCCCTCGGGGGGGCCATGAATGAGCAGTTCTTC. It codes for CASSSLGGAMNEQFF.